One sample yielded the 32 T cell receptor beta chains listed below, sequenced in a study of monozygotic twins with inflammatory bowel disease. After re-calling the 5' RACE reads, TCRdb lists one entry per CDR3 protein, DNA absent. The repertoire shows around 220,000 distinct CDR3 sequences; the top ten hold under 8.5%. The sequencing sample was made of blood. These receptors were obtained from a human donor with ulcerative colitis or Crohn's disease, or a healthy co-twin of an affected twin (not recorded which).

The CDR3 spells CASSTAISGGTEGETDTQYF. The rearrangement joins TRBV5-1 to TRBJ2-3; TCRdb's D call of TRBD2 is untestable without DNA. CDR3 length: 20 residues. CDR1 is SGHRS, CDR2 YFSETQ, per germline.

This sequence joins TRBV6-5 and TRBJ1-4; the D call from TCRdb, TRBD1, cannot be confirmed without DNA. The germline gives CDR1 MNHEY, CDR2 SVGAGI. The CDR3 consists of 14 residues. The CDR3 loop is CASSYRGLGEKLFF.

The chain links TRBV7-9 to TRBJ1-1. There are 15 residues in the CDR3. The germline V gene has CDR1 SEHNR and CDR2 FQNEAQ (reference sequence). CDR3 loop: CASSLGARLGTEAFF. The complete variable domain, with remaining parts taken from reference TRBV7-9 and TRBJ1-1, reads DTGVSQNPRHKITKRGQNVTFRCDPISEHNRLYWYRQTLGQGPEFLTYFQNEAQLEKSRLLSDRFSAERPKGSFSTLEIQRTEQGDSAMYLCASSLGARLGTEAFFGQGTRLTVV.

The chain employs TRBV7-2 and TRBJ2-7; TCRdb's D gene call, TRBD2, goes unchecked for lack of DNA. This CDR3 spans 17 amino acids. Germline V lookup: CDR1 SGHTA, CDR2 FQGNSA. The CDR3 here is CASSLNVRAPLLEEQYF.

This chain links TRBV20-1 with TRBJ2-1. Per germline, CDR1 DFQATT and CDR2 SNEGSKA (reference sequence). This CDR3 has 14 residues. CDR3 amino acids: CSAVMMRRYNEQFF.

J is TRBJ2-5 and V is TRBV5-6; TCRdb names TRBD1, which stays unverified in the absence of DNA. The CDR3 is 16 residues long. Per the germline V gene, CDR1 is SGHDT and CDR2 is YYEEEE. The CDR3 sequence: CASSLVRQGGSLAQYF. Combining the CDR3 with reference TRBV5-6 and TRBJ2-5 gives the whole variable domain DAGVTQSPTHLIKTRGQQVTLRCSPKSGHDTVSWYQQALGQGPQFIFQYYEEEERQRGNFPDRFSGHQFPNYSSELNVNALLLGDSALYLCASSLVRQGGSLAQYFGPGTRLLVL.

V and J are TRBV6-1 and TRBJ1-2. This CDR3 has 13 amino acids. Germline V gene sequence: CDR1 MNHNS, CDR2 SASEGT. CDR3: CASSFTAGYGYTF.

The chain is built from TRBV6-2 or TRBV6-3 and TRBJ2-5. The CDR3 sequence is 14 residues long. CDR1 MNHEY and CDR2 SVGEGT come from the germline V gene. The CDR3 loop is CASSLALLKETQYF.

The chain recombines TRBV10-2 with TRBJ2-7; TCRdb's D call of TRBD1 is untestable without DNA. The germline gives CDR1 WSHSY, CDR2 SAAADI. CDR3 size: 16 residues. CDR3 sequence: CASTKLGGSISYEQYF.

V gene TRBV4-3 combines with J gene TRBJ2-1; lacking DNA, the TRBD2 call made by TCRdb goes unchecked. CDR3 length equals 17 residues. The V gene's germline CDR1 is LGHNA and CDR2 YSLEER. The CDR3 here is CASSQRLAGAAYNEQFF.

This rearrangement joins TRBV5-4 to TRBJ2-5; TCRdb outputs TRBD1, but without DNA this stays unchecked. The length of the CDR3 is 20 residues. Germline V gene data show CDR1 as SGHNT and CDR2 as YYREEE (reference sequence). CDR3 amino acids: CASSLAFFPWDRGLVETQYF.

The chain uses TRBV18 and TRBJ1-2; absent DNA, TCRdb's TRBD1 call cannot be checked. CDR1 is KGHSH, CDR2 LQKENI, per germline. The CDR3 loop spans 14 amino acids. The CDR3: CASSPGATVYGYTF.

The chain employs TRBV5-1 and TRBJ2-1; the D gene TCRdb calls, TRBD1, cannot be checked with no DNA. Germline V gene sequence: CDR1 SGHRS, CDR2 YFSETQ. The CDR3 contains 15 residues. The chain's CDR3 is CASSLGQGAVNEQFF.

The chain recombines TRBV19 with TRBJ2-3; the D gene TCRdb calls, TRBD1, cannot be checked with no DNA. The germline V gene has CDR1 LNHDA and CDR2 SQIVND (reference sequence). The CDR3 covers 16 residues. The CDR3 sequence: CASSRITGQFTDTQYF.

The chain recombines TRBV18 with TRBJ1-2; checking the TCRdb D call of TRBD1 is not possible without DNA. Germline CDR1 reads KGHSH; CDR2 reads LQKENI. The CDR3 runs 15 residues. CDR3 region: CASSPGDGPNYGYTF.

The rearrangement joins TRBV4-2 to TRBJ2-1; TCRdb outputs TRBD1, but without DNA this stays unchecked. The length of the CDR3 is 15 residues. The V gene's germline CDR1 is LGHNA and CDR2 YNFKEQ. The CDR3 sequence is CASSSRQESYNEQFF.

The chain carries TRBV5-4 and TRBJ2-5; TCRdb indicates TRBD2, and absent DNA this call remains unverified. The length of the CDR3 is 15 residues. Germline CDR1 reads SGHNT; CDR2 reads YYREEE (reference sequence). The CDR3 spells CASSPGLTFQETQYF.

The gene calls are TRBV6-5 and TRBJ2-7; TCRdb picks TRBD1, but there is no DNA to check that call. This CDR3 contains 13 residues. Germline-derived CDR1 and CDR2 are MNHEY and SVGAGI. CDR3 sequence reads: CASSLGARREQYF.

V gene TRBV11-2 combines with J gene TRBJ2-3; TCRdb indicates TRBD1, and absent DNA this call remains unverified. This CDR3 region has 13 residues. The germline V gene encodes CDR1 SGHAT and CDR2 FQNNGV. The chain's CDR3 is CASRRQGEDTQYF.

This chain uses TRBV12-3 or TRBV12-4 with TRBJ1-5; TCRdb proposes TRBD1, but this gene call is untestable without DNA. The length of the CDR3 is 15 residues. CDR3 loop: CASSFVSQGVQPQHF.

This clonotype ranks as medium-sized (0.01 to 0.1%) in terms of frequency. The CDR3 loop is CSAREDSNTEAFF. V is TRBV20-1 and J is TRBJ1-1. The CDR3 has 13 residues. Germline assignment: CDR1 DFQATT and CDR2 SNEGSKA (reference sequence).

The chain carries TRBV12-3 or TRBV12-4 and TRBJ2-2. The CDR3 covers 13 residues. The CDR3 is CASSLGNGGELFF.

The V and J genes are TRBV6-1 and TRBJ2-7; there is no DNA to check the TCRdb D call of TRBD1. The CDR3 extends over 18 amino acids. CDR1 and CDR2 (germline): MNHNS, SASEGT. CDR3 residues: CASSHGGQGLVTAYEQYF.

The CDR3 here is CASSYDGGYGYTF. The V gene is TRBV6-6, the J gene TRBJ1-2. This CDR3 has 13 amino acids. Germline loops: CDR1 MNHNY, CDR2 SVGAGI (reference sequence).

The chain couples TRBV29-1 to TRBJ1-1; checking the TCRdb D call of TRBD1 is not possible without DNA. The CDR3 is 14 residues long. Germline loops: CDR1 SQVTM, CDR2 ANQGSEA. The CDR3 loop reads CSVASGGVNTEAFF.

J is TRBJ1-4 and V is TRBV5-1; with no DNA, the TCRdb D assignment of TRBD1 cannot be verified. The CDR3 has 15 amino acids. Germline V gene lookup returns CDR1 SGHRS and CDR2 YFSETQ. The CDR3 protein is CASSLVGGPGEKLFF.

The V call is TRBV7-2, the J call TRBJ1-5; there is no DNA to check the TCRdb D call of TRBD1. This CDR3 is built from 16 residues. Germline values: CDR1 SGHTA, CDR2 FQGNSA. The CDR3 loop reads CASSLGPGISNQPQHF.

The genes are TRBV14 and TRBJ2-7. Germline-derived CDR1 and CDR2 are SGHDN and FVKESK. The CDR3 covers 15 residues. CDR3 region: CASSHIHRAPYEQYF.

The gene calls are TRBV7-3 and TRBJ2-5. CDR1 SGHTA and CDR2 FQGTGA come from the germline V gene. The CDR3 totals 13 residues. CDR3 sequence reads: CASSLIRLETQYF.

This chain joins TRBV11-2 and TRBJ1-2. Germline assignment: CDR1 SGHAT and CDR2 FQNNGV. The CDR3 runs to 13 residues. The CDR3 region is CASSLGGGGGYTF.

The chain links TRBV27 to TRBJ2-2; lacking DNA, the TRBD2 call made by TCRdb goes unchecked. CDR3 length equals 16 residues. CDR1 MNHEY and CDR2 SMNVEV come from the germline V gene (reference sequence). The CDR3 spells CASSLRLAGATGELFF.

The V and J genes are TRBV27 and TRBJ1-2. CDR1 and CDR2 from the germline V gene are MNHEY and SMNVEV (reference sequence). CDR3 length equals 14 residues. The CDR3 protein is CASSFRETAGGYTF.